The next 15 T cell receptor beta chains were all read from a single sample in a study of cytomegalovirus exposure and HLA in healthy donors. Vbeta (60) and Jbeta (13) primers were used in the PCR. Libraries were prepared by immunoSEQ multiplex PCR; TCRdb keeps only in-frame clonotypes and omits some of them. The data show over 120,000 clones, roughly 75% seen once. The specimen was PBMCs. All receptors come from a female donor in good health and CMV-seronegative.

The chain employs TRBV6-5 and TRBJ1-1; tentative D call: TRBD1 (6 bases). With 5 bases removed from V and 8 bases from J, the gap between germline ends came to 12 bases. Germline V gives CDR1 MNHEY, CDR2 SVGAGI. CDR3 length equals 12 residues. The CDR3 region is CASSKSGVEAFF. CDR3 sequence (DNA): TGTGCCAGCAGTAAGTCAGGGGTCGAAGCTTTCTTT.

CDR3 residues: CASSAIAGTVTDTQYF. The CDR3 nucleotides are TGTGCCAGCAGCGCCATAGCCGGGACAGTCACAGATACGCAGTATTTT. This chain joins TRBV9 and TRBJ2-3; TRBD1 matches at 7 bases. Germline CDR1 and CDR2: SGDLS and YYNGEE. J was trimmed by 2 bases and V by 3 bases; bases with no gene match: 9. The CDR3 is 16 amino acids.

The chain links TRBV4-1 to TRBJ1-2; D possibly corresponds to TRBD1 (6 bases). Trimming took 0 bases from V and 8 from J, leaving 16 bases between them. CDR3 length equals 15 residues. The germline V gene encodes CDR1 MGHRA and CDR2 YSYEKL. The CDR3 sequence is CASSQEDRTSRGYTF. The CDR3 DNA follows: TGCGCCAGCAGCCAAGAGGACAGAACATCAAGGGGCTACACCTTC.

The rearrangement joins TRBV4-2 to TRBJ2-5; TRBD2 aligns across 11 bases. Germline CDR1 and CDR2: LGHNA and YNFKEQ. The J segment lost 1 base and the V segment lost 4 bases, leaving 5 bases of the junction unmatched. CDR3 size: 16 residues. CDR3: CASSPVAGGVQETQYF. For the CDR3, the DNA is TGTGCCAGCAGCCCAGTAGCGGGAGGGGTCCAAGAGACCCAGTACTTC.

Written as DNA, the CDR3 is TGCGCCAGCAGCTTGGGCGGCGCAGATACGCAGTATTTT. As protein: CASSLGGADTQYF. The rearrangement joins TRBV5-1 to TRBJ2-3; D unresolved. The CDR3 is 13 amino acids. Germline V gene data show CDR1 as SGHRS and CDR2 as YFSETQ. The V gene lost 0 bases and the J gene lost 4 bases, with 6 bases spanning the gap.

J is TRBJ2-5 and V is TRBV29-1; maybe TRBD1 (5 bases). With 6 bases removed from V and 6 bases from J, the gap between germline ends came to 17 bases. The CDR3 consists of 13 residues. CDR1 is SQVTM, CDR2 ANQGSEA, per germline. Here the CDR3 reads CSVGQGFRKTQYF. The DNA of the CDR3 is TGCAGCGTGGGCCAGGGATTTAGGAAGACCCAGTACTTC. Based on the CDR3 plus reference TRBV29-1 and TRBJ2-5, the full variable domain is SAVISQKPSRDICQRGTSLTIQCQVDSQVTMMFWYRQQPGQSLTLIATANQGSEATYESGFVIDKFPISRPNLTFSTLTVSNMSPEDSSIYLCSVGQGFRKTQYFGPGTRLLVL.

V is TRBV27 and J is TRBJ2-7, with D perhaps matching TRBD1 (6 bases). The CDR3 spans 15 residues. From germline, CDR1 is MNHEY and CDR2 SMNVEV (reference sequence). Trimming removed 6 bases from V and 2 bases from J, with 17 bases in between. The CDR3: CASSLLTGAAYEQYF. CDR3 nucleotides: TGTGCCAGCAGCCTATTGACAGGTGCGGCCTACGAGCAGTACTTC.

This chain connects TRBV27 to TRBJ2-1, with TRBD2 identical over 7 bases. CDR1 and CDR2 from the germline V gene are MNHEY and SMNVEV (reference sequence). This CDR3 spans 13 amino acids. Trimming took 2 bases from V and 11 from J; bases not matched to a gene: 6. CDR3 sequence (DNA): TGTGCCAGCAGTTTAGGGAGGGATCTTCAGCAGTTCTTC. It specifies CASSLGRDLQQFF.

The rearrangement links TRBV27 to TRBJ1-3; D may be TRBD1 (5 bases). In germline, CDR1 is MNHEY, CDR2 SMNVEV (reference sequence). This CDR3 is built from 15 residues. Trimming removed 5 bases at V and 5 bases at J, with 16 bases between. The CDR3 sequence is CASSIKAGGRNTIYF. The CDR3 DNA is TGTGCCAGCAGTATCAAGGCCGGGGGGAGAAACACCATATATTTT.

The chain employs TRBV28 and TRBJ2-7; maybe TRBD1 (6 bases). The CDR3 covers 15 residues. Germline loops: CDR1 MDHEN, CDR2 SYDVKM. Trimming cost V 4 bases and J 2 bases, with 15 bases left between them. Here the CDR3 reads CASSSDRRVPYEQYF. CDR3 bases: TGTGCCAGCAGTTCAGACAGGCGCGTTCCCTACGAGCAGTACTTC.

A note on this clone: The junction differs from germline at one of its ends, possibly a read error. This CDR3 is CASLPRGYGYPF. For the CDR3, the DNA is TGTGCCTCGTTACCCAGGGGCTATGGCTACCCCTTC. The rearrangement links TRBV30 to TRBJ1-2, with a possible D match to TRBD1 (6 bases). CDR3 length equals 12 residues. Looked up from germline, CDR1 is GTSNPN and CDR2 is SVGIG (reference sequence).

This clone was counted a single time. V and J are TRBV11-2 and TRBJ2-2, with 8 bases fitting TRBD1. This CDR3 has 16 residues. The junction had 6 bases not matched to a gene; V was cut back by 5 bases and J by 1 base. Germline V gene sequence: CDR1 SGHAT, CDR2 FQNNGV. CDR3 protein: CASSPTGTGNTGELFF. The DNA for the CDR3 is TGTGCCAGCAGCCCGACGGGGACAGGGAACACCGGGGAGCTGTTTTTT.

The chain uses TRBV11-3 and TRBJ2-1; 10 nucleotides align to TRBD2. The CDR3 spans 15 residues. Germline CDR1 reads SGHNT; CDR2 reads YENEEA. V lost 2 bases, J lost 5 bases, and 3 bases stayed unmatched. CDR3 nucleotides: TGTGCCAGCAGCTTAAGCGGGAGGGCCGACAATGAGCAGTTCTTC. Translated: CASSLSGRADNEQFF.

The J gene is TRBJ2-1, the V gene TRBV5-1, with 8 positions matching TRBD1. The CDR3 is 14 amino acids. Per germline, CDR1 SGHRS and CDR2 YFSETQ. Germline trimming cut 7 bases from V and 2 bases from J; bases unmatched to any gene: 5. CDR3 sequence (DNA): TGCGCCAGCTGCCGGGACAGGACCTACAATGAGCAGTTCTTC. Protein product: CASCRDRTYNEQFF.

This chain joins TRBV21-1 and TRBJ2-5; the table's D call TRBD1 went unverified against the DNA. TRBV21-1 is a documented pseudogene. The CDR3 has 18 residues. Written as DNA, the CDR3 is TGTGCCAGCAGCAAAGCGCAGGTGGGCAGGGGGAAGGCCGGGGCCCAGTACTTC. Its translation is CASSKAQVGRGKAGAQYF.